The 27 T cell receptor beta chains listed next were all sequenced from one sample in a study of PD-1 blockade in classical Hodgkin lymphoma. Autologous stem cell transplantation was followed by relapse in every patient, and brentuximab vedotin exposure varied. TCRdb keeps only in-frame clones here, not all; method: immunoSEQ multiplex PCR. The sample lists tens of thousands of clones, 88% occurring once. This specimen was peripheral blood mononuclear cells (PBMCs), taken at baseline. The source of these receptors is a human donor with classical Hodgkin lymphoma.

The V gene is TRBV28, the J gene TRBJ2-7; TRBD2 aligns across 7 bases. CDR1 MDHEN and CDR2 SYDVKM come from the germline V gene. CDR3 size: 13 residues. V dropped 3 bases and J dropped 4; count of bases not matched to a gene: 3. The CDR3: CASSLTSHYEQYF. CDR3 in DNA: TGTGCCAGCAGTTTGACTAGCCATTACGAGCAGTACTTC.

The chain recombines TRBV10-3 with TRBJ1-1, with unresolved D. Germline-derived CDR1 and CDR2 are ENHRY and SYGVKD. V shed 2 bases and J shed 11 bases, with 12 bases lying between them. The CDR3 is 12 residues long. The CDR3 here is CAISEDGFEAFF. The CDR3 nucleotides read TGTGCCATCAGTGAGGATGGTTTCGAGGCTTTCTTT.

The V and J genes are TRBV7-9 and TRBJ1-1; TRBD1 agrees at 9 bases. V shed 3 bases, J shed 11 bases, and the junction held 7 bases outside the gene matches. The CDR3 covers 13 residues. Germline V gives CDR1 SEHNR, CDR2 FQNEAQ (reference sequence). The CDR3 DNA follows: TGTGCCAGCAGCTTGGTGGGACAGGGTGTGGCTTTCTTT. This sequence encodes CASSLVGQGVAFF. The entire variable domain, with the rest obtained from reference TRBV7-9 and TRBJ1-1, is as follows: DTGVSQNPRHKITKRGQNVTFRCDPISEHNRLYWYRQTLGQGPEFLTYFQNEAQLEKSRLLSDRFSAERPKGSFSTLEIQRTEQGDSAMYLCASSLVGQGVAFFGQGTRLTVV.

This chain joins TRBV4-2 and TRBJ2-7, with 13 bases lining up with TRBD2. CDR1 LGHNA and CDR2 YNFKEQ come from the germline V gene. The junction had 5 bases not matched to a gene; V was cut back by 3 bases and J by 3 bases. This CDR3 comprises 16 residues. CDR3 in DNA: TGTGCCAGCAGCCATCCCTGGACTAGCGGGGGCTACGAGCAGTACTTC. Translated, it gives CASSHPWTSGGYEQYF.

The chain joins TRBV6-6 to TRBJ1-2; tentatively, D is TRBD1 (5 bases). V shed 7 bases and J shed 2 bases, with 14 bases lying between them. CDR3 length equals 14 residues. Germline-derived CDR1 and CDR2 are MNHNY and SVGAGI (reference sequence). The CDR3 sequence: CASKVGTSNYGYTF. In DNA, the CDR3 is TGTGCCAGCAAAGTCGGGACGTCCAACTATGGCTACACCTTC.

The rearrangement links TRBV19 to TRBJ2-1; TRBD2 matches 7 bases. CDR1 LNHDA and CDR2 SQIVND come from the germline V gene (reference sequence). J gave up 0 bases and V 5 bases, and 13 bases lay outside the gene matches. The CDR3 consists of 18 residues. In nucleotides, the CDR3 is TGTGCCAGTAGTCATAGACTAGCCCTCATAAGCTCCTACAATGAGCAGTTCTTC. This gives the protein CASSHRLALISSYNEQFF. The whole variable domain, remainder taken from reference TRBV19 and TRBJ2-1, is DGGITQSPKYLFRKEGQNVTLSCEQNLNHDAMYWYRQDPGQGLRLIYYSQIVNDFQKGDIAEGYSVSREKKESFPLTVTSAQKNPTAFYLCASSHRLALISSYNEQFFGPGTRLTVL.

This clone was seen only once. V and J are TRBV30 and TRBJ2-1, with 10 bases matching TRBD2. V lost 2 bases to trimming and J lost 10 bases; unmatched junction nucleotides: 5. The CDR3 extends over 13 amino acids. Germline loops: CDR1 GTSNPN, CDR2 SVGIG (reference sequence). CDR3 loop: CAWSRAGGSEQFF. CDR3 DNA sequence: TGTGCCTGGAGTCGAGCGGGGGGGAGCGAGCAGTTCTTC. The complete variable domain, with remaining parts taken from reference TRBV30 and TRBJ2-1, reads SQTIHQWPATLVQPVGSPLSLECTVEGTSNPNLYWYRQAAGRGLQLLFYSVGIGQISSEVPQNLSASRPQDRQFILSSKKLLLSDSGFYLCAWSRAGGSEQFFGPGTRLTVL.

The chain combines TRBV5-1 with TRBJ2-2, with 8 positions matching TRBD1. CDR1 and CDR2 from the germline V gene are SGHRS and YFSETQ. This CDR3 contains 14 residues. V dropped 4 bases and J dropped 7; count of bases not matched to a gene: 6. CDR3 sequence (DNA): TGCGCCAGCAGCCTGACAGGGGCGGACGGGGAGCTGTTTTTT. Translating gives CASSLTGADGELFF.

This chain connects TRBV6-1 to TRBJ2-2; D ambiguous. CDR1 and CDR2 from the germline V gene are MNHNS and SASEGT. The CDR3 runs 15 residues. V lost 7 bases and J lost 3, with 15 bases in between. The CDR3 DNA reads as TGTGCCAGCACCTTCGAAAGGGCCGACACCGGGGAGCTGTTTTTT. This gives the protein CASTFERADTGELFF.

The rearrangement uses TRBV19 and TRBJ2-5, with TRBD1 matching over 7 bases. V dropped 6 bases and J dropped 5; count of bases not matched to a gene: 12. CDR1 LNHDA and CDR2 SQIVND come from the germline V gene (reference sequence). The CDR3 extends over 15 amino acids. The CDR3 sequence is CASSDAGGLGETQYF. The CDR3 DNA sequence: TGTGCCAGTAGCGACGCAGGGGGTTTGGGGGAGACCCAGTACTTC.

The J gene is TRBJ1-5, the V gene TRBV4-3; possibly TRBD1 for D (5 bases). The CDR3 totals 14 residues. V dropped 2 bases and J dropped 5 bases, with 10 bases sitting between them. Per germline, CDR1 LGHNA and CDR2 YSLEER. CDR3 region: CASSQRLRDQPQHF. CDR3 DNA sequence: TGCGCCAGCAGCCAACGTCTCAGGGATCAGCCCCAGCATTTT.

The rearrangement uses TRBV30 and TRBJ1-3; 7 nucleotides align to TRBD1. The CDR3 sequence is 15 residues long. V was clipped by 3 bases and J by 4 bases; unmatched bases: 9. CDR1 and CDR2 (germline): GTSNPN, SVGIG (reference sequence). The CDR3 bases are TGTGCCTGGAGCCCGACAGGGCGGTCCGGAAACACCATATATTTT. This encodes CAWSPTGRSGNTIYF.

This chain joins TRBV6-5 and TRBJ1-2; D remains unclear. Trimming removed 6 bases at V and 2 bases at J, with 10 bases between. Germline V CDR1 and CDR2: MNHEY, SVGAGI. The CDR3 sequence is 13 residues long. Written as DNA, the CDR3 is TGTGCCAGCAGCTCGGTGGGGAACTATGGCTACACCTTC. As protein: CASSSVGNYGYTF.

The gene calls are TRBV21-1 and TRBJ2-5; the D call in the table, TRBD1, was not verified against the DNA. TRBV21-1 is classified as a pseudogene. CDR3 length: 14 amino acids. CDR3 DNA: TGTGCCAGCAGCAACGGGACAGCCCAAGAGACCCAGTACTTC. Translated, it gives CASSNGTAQETQYF.

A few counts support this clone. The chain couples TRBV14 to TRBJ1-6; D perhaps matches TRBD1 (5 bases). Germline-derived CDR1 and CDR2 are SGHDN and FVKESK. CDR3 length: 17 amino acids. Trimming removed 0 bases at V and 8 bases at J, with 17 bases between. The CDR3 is CASSQDRDGTFYSPLHF. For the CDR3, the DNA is TGTGCCAGCAGCCAAGATAGGGACGGGACGTTCTATTCACCCCTCCACTTT.

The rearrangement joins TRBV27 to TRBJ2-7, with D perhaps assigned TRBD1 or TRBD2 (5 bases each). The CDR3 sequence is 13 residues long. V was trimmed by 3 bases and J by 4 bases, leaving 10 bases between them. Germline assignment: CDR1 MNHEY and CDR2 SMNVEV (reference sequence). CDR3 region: CASSLGPGYEQYF. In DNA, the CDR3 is TGTGCCAGCAGTTTGGGACCCGGATACGAGCAGTACTTC.

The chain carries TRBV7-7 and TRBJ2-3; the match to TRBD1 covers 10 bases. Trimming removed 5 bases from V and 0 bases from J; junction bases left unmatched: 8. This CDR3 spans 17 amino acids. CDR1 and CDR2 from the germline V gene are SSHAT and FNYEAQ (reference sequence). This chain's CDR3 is CASSHNLGQGSTDTQYF. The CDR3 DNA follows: TGTGCCAGCAGCCACAACCTGGGACAGGGGAGCACAGATACGCAGTATTTT. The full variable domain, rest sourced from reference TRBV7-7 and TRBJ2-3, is GAGVSQSPRYKVTKRGQDVTLRCDPISSHATLYWYQQALGQGPEFLTYFNYEAQPDKSGLPSDRFSAERPEGSISTLTIQRTEQRDSAMYRCASSHNLGQGSTDTQYFGPGTRLTVL.

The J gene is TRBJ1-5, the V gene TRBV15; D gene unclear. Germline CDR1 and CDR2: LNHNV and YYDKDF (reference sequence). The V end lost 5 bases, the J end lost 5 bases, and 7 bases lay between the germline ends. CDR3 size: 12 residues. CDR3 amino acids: CATSRDYQPQHF. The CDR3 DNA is TGTGCCACCAGCCGGGATTATCAGCCCCAGCATTTT.

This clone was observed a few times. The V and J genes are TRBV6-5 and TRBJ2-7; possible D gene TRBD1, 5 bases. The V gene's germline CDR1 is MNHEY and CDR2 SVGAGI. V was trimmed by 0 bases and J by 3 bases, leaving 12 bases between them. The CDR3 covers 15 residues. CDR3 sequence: CASSYSMEQDYEQYF. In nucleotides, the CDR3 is TGTGCCAGCAGTTACTCAATGGAACAGGACTACGAGCAGTACTTC.

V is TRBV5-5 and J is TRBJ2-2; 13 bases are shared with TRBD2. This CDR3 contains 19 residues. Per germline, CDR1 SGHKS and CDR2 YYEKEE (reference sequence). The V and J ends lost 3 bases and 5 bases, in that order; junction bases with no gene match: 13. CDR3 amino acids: CASSSMTSGGLLGTGELFF. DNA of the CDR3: TGTGCCAGCAGCTCAATGACTAGCGGGGGGCTCCTTGGGACCGGGGAGCTGTTTTTT.

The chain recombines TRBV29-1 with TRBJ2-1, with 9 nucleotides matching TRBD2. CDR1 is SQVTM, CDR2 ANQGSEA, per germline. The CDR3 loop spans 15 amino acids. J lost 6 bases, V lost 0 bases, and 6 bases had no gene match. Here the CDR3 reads CSVEETTSGRNEQFF. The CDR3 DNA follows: TGCAGCGTTGAAGAGACGACTAGCGGACGCAATGAGCAGTTCTTC.

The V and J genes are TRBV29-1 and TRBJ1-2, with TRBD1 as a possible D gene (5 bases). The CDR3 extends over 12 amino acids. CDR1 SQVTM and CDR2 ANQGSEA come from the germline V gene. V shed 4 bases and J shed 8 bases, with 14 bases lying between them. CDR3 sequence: CSVGGQGGGYTF. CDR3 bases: TGCAGCGTTGGAGGCCAGGGTGGCGGCTACACCTTC.

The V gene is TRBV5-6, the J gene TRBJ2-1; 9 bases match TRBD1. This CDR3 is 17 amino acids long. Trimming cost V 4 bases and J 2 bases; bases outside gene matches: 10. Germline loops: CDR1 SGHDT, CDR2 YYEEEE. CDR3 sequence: CASSRPYGQGTYNEQFF. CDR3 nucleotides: TGTGCCAGCAGCCGACCCTATGGACAGGGGACCTACAATGAGCAGTTCTTC.

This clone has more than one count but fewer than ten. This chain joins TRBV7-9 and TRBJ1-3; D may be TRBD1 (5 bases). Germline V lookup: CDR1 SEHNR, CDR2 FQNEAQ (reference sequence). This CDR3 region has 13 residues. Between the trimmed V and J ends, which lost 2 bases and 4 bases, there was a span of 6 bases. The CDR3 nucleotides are TGTGCCAGCAGCTTACAGGGAGGAAACACCATATATTTT. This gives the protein CASSLQGGNTIYF.

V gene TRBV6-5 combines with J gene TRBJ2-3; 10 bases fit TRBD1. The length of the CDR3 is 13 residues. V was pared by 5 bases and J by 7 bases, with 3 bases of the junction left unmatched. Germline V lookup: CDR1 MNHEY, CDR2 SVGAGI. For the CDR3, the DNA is TGTGCCAGCAGTAGACAGGGGGCGAATACGCAGTATTTT. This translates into CASSRQGANTQYF.

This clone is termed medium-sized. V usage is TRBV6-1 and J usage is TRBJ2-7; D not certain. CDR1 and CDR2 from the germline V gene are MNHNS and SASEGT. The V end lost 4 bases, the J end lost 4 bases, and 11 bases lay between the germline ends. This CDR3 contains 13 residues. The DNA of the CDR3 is TGTGCCAGCAGTGGGACGGCTGGTTACGAGCAGTACTTC. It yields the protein CASSGTAGYEQYF.

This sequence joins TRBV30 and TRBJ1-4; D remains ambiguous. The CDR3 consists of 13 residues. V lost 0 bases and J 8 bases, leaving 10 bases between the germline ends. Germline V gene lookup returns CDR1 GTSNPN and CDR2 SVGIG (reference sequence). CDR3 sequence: CAWSVLIWEKLFF. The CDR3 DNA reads TGTGCCTGGAGTGTACTCATTTGGGAAAAACTGTTTTTT.